This passage covers 28 T cell receptor beta chains from one sample sequenced in a study of human T cells and chemical hapten exposure. TCRdb re-called the RACE reads with MiXCR, one entry per CDR3 protein. The sample carries fewer than 85,000 distinct CDR3 sequences, about 9.9% recorded once. Time point meaning: patch test 2, 6 weeks after DPC sensitization. As for treatment: therapeutic diphenylcyclopropenone sensitization with weekly scalp DPC. The material sequenced was whole blood, taken in connection with sensitization to the hapten diphenylcyclopropenone (DPC). Receptors originate from a man between 18 and 35 years old with alopecia areata. Some clones in this sample may be carry-over from other donors' samples.

A word on this clonotype: The germline gene is not matched at one end of the junction; a read error may be the cause. The V gene is TRBV10-2, the J gene TRBJ2-1, with TRBD1 as a possible D gene (6 bases). Germline values: CDR1 WSHSY, CDR2 SAAADI. CDR3 length equals 15 residues. The CDR3 nucleotides read TGCGCCAGCAGTGAGCCCCATGAACGGGACAATGAGCGGTTCTTC. The encoded protein is CASSEPHERDNERFF.

This clonotype came up a few times. This chain links TRBV27 with TRBJ1-1, with D unclear. Trimming stripped 6 bases from V and 0 bases from J, with 14 bases between. The CDR3 has 15 amino acids. CDR1 is MNHEY, CDR2 SMNVEV, per germline (reference sequence). CDR3 nucleotide sequence: TGTGCCAGCAGGGCAGCTGCTATCATGAACACTGAAGCTTTCTTT. It encodes CASRAAAIMNTEAFF.

This clonotype appeared many times. The chain links TRBV9 to TRBJ2-5, with D uncertain. The CDR3 is 13 amino acids. Trimming took 3 bases from V and 3 from J, leaving 9 bases between them. Per germline, CDR1 SGDLS and CDR2 YYNGEE. The CDR3 sequence is CASSAFAEETQYF. CDR3 sequence (DNA): TGTGCCAGCAGCGCCTTCGCCGAAGAGACCCAGTACTTC. Filled out from reference TRBV9 and TRBJ2-5, the complete variable domain reads DSGVTQTPKHLITATGQRVTLRCSPRSGDLSVYWYQQSLDQGLQFLIQYYNGEERAKGNILERFSAQQFPDLHSELNLSSLELGDSALYFCASSAFAEETQYFGPGTRLLVL.

In DNA form, the CDR3 reads TGTGCCAGCAGTTTGTACCGAGGGGGCGGCTACGAGCAGTACTTC. Protein: CASSLYRGGGYEQYF. The chain has TRBV28 and TRBJ2-7; TRBD1 matches at 7 bases. V lost 3 bases, J lost 3 bases, and 8 bases stayed unmatched. This CDR3 has 15 residues. Germline V gives CDR1 MDHEN, CDR2 SYDVKM.

This clonotype was detected many times. The chain is built from TRBV20-1 and TRBJ2-1, with TRBD2 as a possible D gene (5 bases). Germline lookup yields CDR1 DFQATT and CDR2 SNEGSKA (reference sequence). The CDR3 covers 13 residues. V lost 2 bases, J lost 6 bases, and 11 bases lay in between. CDR3 region: CSARLVGSNEQFF. As DNA, the CDR3 is TGCAGTGCTAGACTTGTAGGGAGCAATGAGCAGTTCTTC.

The chain couples TRBV12-3 or TRBV12-4 to TRBJ2-1; TRBD1 might be the D (6 bases). The CDR3 consists of 14 residues. V was cut by 4 bases and J by 9 bases, with 16 bases left in between. As DNA, the CDR3 is TGTGCCAGCAGTTACAGGGACATCCGCGGTGAGCAGTTCTTC. This encodes CASSYRDIRGEQFF.

The chain has TRBV4-1 and TRBJ1-1; the D gene is possibly TRBD1 (5 bases). Trimming took 8 bases from V and 6 from J, leaving 19 bases between them. This CDR3 has 14 amino acids. Per germline, CDR1 MGHRA and CDR2 YSYEKL. The CDR3 loop reads CASVPGPTSSEAFF. CDR3 nucleotides: TGCGCCAGCGTTCCGGGACCGACTTCTTCTGAAGCTTTCTTT.

The chain couples TRBV12-3 or TRBV12-4 to TRBJ2-5; D ambiguous. Deletions cut 3 bases from V and 4 bases from J, with 9 bases between. The CDR3 has 13 residues. The CDR3 region has the DNA TGTGCCAGCAGTTTGGGGATCCGAGAGACCCAGTACTTC. Protein product: CASSLGIRETQYF.

This chain links TRBV5-1 with TRBJ2-7; D possibly corresponds to TRBD2 (6 bases). The V gene's germline CDR1 is SGHRS and CDR2 YFSETQ. The CDR3 is 13 residues long. V lost 3 bases and J 4 bases, leaving 11 bases between the germline ends. The CDR3: CASSSRDSYEQYF. Here the CDR3 DNA reads TGCGCCAGCAGCTCCCGGGACTCTTACGAGCAGTACTTC.

This clonotype was seen many times. This chain joins TRBV7-3 and TRBJ1-2; TRBD1 matches 12 bases. The J segment lost 6 bases and the V segment lost 5 bases, leaving 10 bases of the junction unmatched. Germline values: CDR1 SGHTA, CDR2 FQGTGA. The CDR3 contains 16 residues. CDR3 nucleotides: TGTGCCAGCAGCACACCGGGACAGGGGGCACGGAATGGCTACACCTTC. It yields the protein CASSTPGQGARNGYTF.

This clonotype came up a few times. The chain combines TRBV7-9 with TRBJ2-1, with TRBD2 matching over 9 bases. After removal of 11 bases from V and 3 bases from J, the junction contained 5 bases not matched to a gene. This CDR3 comprises 13 residues. Germline CDR1 and CDR2: SEHNR and FQNEAQ (reference sequence). DNA for the CDR3: TGTGCCGTGATAGCGGGGGACTACAATGAGCAGTTCTTC. Its translation: CAVIAGDYNEQFF.

This clonotype was seen ten or more times. The V gene is TRBV6-1, the J gene TRBJ2-5; no firm D call. The CDR3 totals 12 residues. Trimming shortened V by 3 bases and J by 4 bases, and 6 bases separated the two germline ends. Per the germline V gene, CDR1 is MNHNS and CDR2 is SASEGT. The CDR3, as DNA: TGTGCCAGCAGTGAGACCGGAGAGACCCAGTACTTC. Its translation: CASSETGETQYF.

This rearrangement joins TRBV20-1 to TRBJ2-5, with TRBD2 as a possible D gene (7 bases). Trimming removed 6 bases from V and 5 bases from J, with 22 bases in between. Germline V gene sequence: CDR1 DFQATT, CDR2 SNEGSKA (reference sequence). This CDR3 is 15 amino acids long. CDR3: CSATNAGAGPETQYF. The CDR3 region has the DNA TGCAGTGCAACCAACGCGGGGGCTGGTCCTGAGACCCAGTACTTC.

Many counts were recorded for this clonotype. The rearrangement joins TRBV7-7 to TRBJ2-5, with D possibly matching TRBD1 (6 bases). This CDR3 comprises 13 residues. Trimming removed 2 bases from V and 3 bases from J, with 7 bases in between. Germline V CDR1 and CDR2: SSHAT, FNYEAQ (reference sequence). The CDR3 sequence is CASSLWTEETQYF. The CDR3, as DNA: TGTGCCAGCAGCTTATGGACAGAAGAGACCCAGTACTTC.

The chain joins TRBV7-2 to TRBJ1-3; unclear D gene. The CDR3 loop spans 16 amino acids. Per the germline V gene, CDR1 is SGHTA and CDR2 is FQGNSA. V was trimmed by 1 base and J by 0 bases, leaving 10 bases between them. The CDR3: CASSLVVDRSGNTIYF. The CDR3 DNA reads TGTGCCAGCAGCTTAGTGGTCGACCGCTCTGGAAACACCATATATTTT.

The rearrangement joins TRBV5-3 to TRBJ1-5; 9 bases align to TRBD1. TRBV5-3 is classed as an ORF, of uncertain function. The junction had 12 bases not matched to a gene; V was cut back by 2 bases and J by 0 bases. The CDR3 spans 19 residues. The CDR3 protein is CARSFSQGAYYASNQPQHF. The CDR3 DNA sequence: TGTGCCAGAAGCTTTTCACAGGGGGCATATTACGCTAGCAATCAGCCCCAGCATTTT.

The chain joins TRBV7-2 to TRBJ2-1, with 7 bases matching TRBD1. V shed 5 bases and J 8 bases; nucleotides not matched to a gene: 3. Germline V gene data show CDR1 as SGHTA and CDR2 as FQGNSA. The CDR3 length is 12 residues. CDR3 in amino acids: CASSQDRDEQFF. The CDR3 DNA sequence: TGTGCCAGCAGCCAAGACAGGGATGAGCAGTTCTTC. The full variable domain, rest sourced from reference TRBV7-2 and TRBJ2-1, is GAGVSQSPSNKVTEKGKDVELRCDPISGHTALYWYRQSLGQGLEFLIYFQGNSAPDKSGLPSDRFSAERTGGSVSTLTIQRTQQEDSAVYLCASSQDRDEQFFGPGTRLTVL.

This clonotype was seen at least ten times. The rearrangement uses TRBV6-5 and TRBJ1-1; D is unresolved. Trimming removed 3 bases at V and 4 bases at J, with 9 bases between. The length of the CDR3 is 13 residues. The germline V gene encodes CDR1 MNHEY and CDR2 SVGAGI. CDR3 amino acids: CASSYDGGTEAFF. CDR3 nucleotide sequence: TGTGCCAGCAGTTATGACGGCGGCACTGAAGCTTTCTTT.

This clonotype was seen more than once but under ten times. The chain recombines TRBV7-2 with TRBJ2-3; D is uncertain. The CDR3 is 15 amino acids. CDR1 and CDR2 from the germline V gene are SGHTA and FQGNSA. The V end lost 5 bases, the J end lost 0 bases, and 12 bases lay between the germline ends. DNA for the CDR3: TGTGCCAGCAGCCCCTGGACGTACAGCACAGATACGCAGTATTTT. Protein sequence: CASSPWTYSTDTQYF.

This clonotype was detected many times. The V call is TRBV19, the J call TRBJ1-1; the D gene is possibly TRBD1 (5 bases). In germline, CDR1 is LNHDA, CDR2 SQIVND (reference sequence). The CDR3 consists of 14 residues. V was shortened by 5 bases and J by 3 bases, with 13 bases between the two germline ends. The CDR3 nucleotides read TGTGCCAGTAGTCTAGCAGGGCGCGACACTGAAGCTTTCTTT. This gives the protein CASSLAGRDTEAFF.

The chain has TRBV7-8 and TRBJ2-7; maybe TRBD2 (5 bases). From germline, CDR1 is SGHVS and CDR2 FQNEAQ. The CDR3 has 15 residues. V was clipped by 6 bases and J by 5 bases, with 20 bases between them. In DNA, the CDR3 is TGTGCCAGCAGGGCCCGGACGGGCCGGCGGGACGAGCAGTACTTC. Protein product: CASRARTGRRDEQYF.

The chain carries TRBV10-3 and TRBJ2-7; no firm D call. This CDR3 has 12 residues. The V and J ends lost 2 bases and 2 bases respectively, with 4 bases between them. Germline V gives CDR1 ENHRY, CDR2 SYGVKD. The CDR3 coding sequence is TGTGCCATCAGTGAGCGCACCTACGAGCAGTACTTC. This codes for CAISERTYEQYF.

The chain combines TRBV29-1 with TRBJ1-2, with D possibly being TRBD1 (5 bases). Trimming removed 5 bases from V and 1 base from J, with 11 bases in between. CDR1 is SQVTM, CDR2 ANQGSEA, per germline. The CDR3 has 13 amino acids. CDR3 nucleotide sequence: TGCAGCGTTCAGGGTGAACTTAACTATGGCTACACCTTC. This encodes CSVQGELNYGYTF.

This clonotype was seen repeatedly, ten times or more. The chain has TRBV20-1 and TRBJ2-3, with a weak D call TRBD1 (5 bases). Germline V gives CDR1 DFQATT, CDR2 SNEGSKA (reference sequence). Trimming pared 1 base from V and 0 bases from J, leaving 11 bases between. This CDR3 contains 15 residues. CDR3: CSARAGDRSTDTQYF. The CDR3 DNA reads as TGCAGTGCTAGAGCAGGAGACAGAAGCACAGATACGCAGTATTTT.

The V gene is TRBV2, the J gene TRBJ1-4, with TRBD1 identical over 10 bases. From germline, CDR1 is SNHLY and CDR2 FYNNEI. The CDR3 runs 16 residues. The junction had 17 bases not matched to a gene; V was cut back by 6 bases and J by 13 bases. The CDR3 DNA follows: TGTGCCAGCAGAGGAGTCCCCGGGACAGGGGCGCGCGTACTGTTTTTT. Amino acids: CASRGVPGTGARVLFF.

V is TRBV3-1 and J is TRBJ1-2; no clear D. The V and J ends lost 5 bases and 9 bases respectively, with 10 bases between them. The CDR3 totals 11 residues. Looked up from germline, CDR1 is LGHDT and CDR2 is YNNKEL (reference sequence). CDR3 sequence: CASSLDRSYTF. CDR3 nucleotides: TGTGCCAGCAGCTTAGATAGGAGCTACACCTTC.

This clonotype was detected a few times. V gene TRBV21-1 combines with J gene TRBJ1-2. TRBV21-1 is recorded as a pseudogene. The CDR3 loop spans 14 amino acids. The CDR3 bases are TGTGCCAGCGACCAGACTCACAGTAACTATGGCTACACCTTC. It is translated as CASDQTHSNYGYTF.

This clonotype was seen repeatedly, ten times or more. This chain links TRBV4-3 with TRBJ1-6; the D gene is possibly TRBD1 (6 bases). V lost 1 base and J lost 9, with 10 bases in between. The CDR3 consists of 14 residues. CDR1 and CDR2 (germline): LGHNA, YSLEER. CDR3 in amino acids: CASSQAGVGSPLHF. Here the CDR3 DNA reads TGCGCCAGCAGCCAAGCAGGGGTGGGTTCACCCCTCCACTTT.